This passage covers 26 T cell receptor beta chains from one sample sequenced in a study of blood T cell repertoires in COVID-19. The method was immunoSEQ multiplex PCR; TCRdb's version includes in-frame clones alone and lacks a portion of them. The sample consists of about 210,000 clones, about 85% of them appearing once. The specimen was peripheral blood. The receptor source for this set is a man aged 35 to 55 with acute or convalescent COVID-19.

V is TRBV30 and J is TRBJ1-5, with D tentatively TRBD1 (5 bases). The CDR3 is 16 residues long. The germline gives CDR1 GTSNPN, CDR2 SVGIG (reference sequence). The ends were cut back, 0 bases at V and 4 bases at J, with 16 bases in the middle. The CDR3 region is CAWSVFASGGNQPQHF. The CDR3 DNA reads TGTGCCTGGAGTGTGTTCGCCTCTGGGGGGAATCAGCCCCAGCATTTT. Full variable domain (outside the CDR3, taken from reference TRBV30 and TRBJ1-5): SQTIHQWPATLVQPVGSPLSLECTVEGTSNPNLYWYRQAAGRGLQLLFYSVGIGQISSEVPQNLSASRPQDRQFILSSKKLLLSDSGFYLCAWSVFASGGNQPQHFGDGTRLSIL.

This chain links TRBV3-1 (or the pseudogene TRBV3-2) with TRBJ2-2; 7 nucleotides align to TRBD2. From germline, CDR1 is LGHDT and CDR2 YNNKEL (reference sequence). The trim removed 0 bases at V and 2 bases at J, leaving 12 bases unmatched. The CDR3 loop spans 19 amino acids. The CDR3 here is CASSQDWDYSFINTGELFF. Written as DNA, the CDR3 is TGTGCCAGCAGCCAAGATTGGGACTATAGTTTCATAAACACCGGGGAGCTGTTTTTT.

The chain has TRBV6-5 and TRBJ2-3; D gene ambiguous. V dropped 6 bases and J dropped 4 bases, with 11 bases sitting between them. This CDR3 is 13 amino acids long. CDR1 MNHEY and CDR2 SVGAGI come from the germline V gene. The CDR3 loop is CASSRHRPDTQYF. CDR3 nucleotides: TGTGCCAGCAGCAGACACCGACCAGATACGCAGTATTTT.

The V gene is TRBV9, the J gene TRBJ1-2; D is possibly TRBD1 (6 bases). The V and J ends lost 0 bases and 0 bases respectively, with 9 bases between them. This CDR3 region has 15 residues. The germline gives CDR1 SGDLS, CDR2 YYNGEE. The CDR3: CASSVATGANYGYTF. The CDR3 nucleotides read TGTGCCAGCAGCGTAGCGACAGGAGCTAACTATGGCTACACCTTC.

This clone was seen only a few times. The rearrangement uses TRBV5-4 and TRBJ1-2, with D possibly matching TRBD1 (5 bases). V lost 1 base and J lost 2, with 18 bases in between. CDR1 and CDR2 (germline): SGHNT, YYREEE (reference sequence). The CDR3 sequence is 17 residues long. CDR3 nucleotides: TGTGCCAGCAGCTTGAATCTAGAGTCAGGGCGAAACTATGGCTACACCTTC. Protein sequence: CASSLNLESGRNYGYTF.

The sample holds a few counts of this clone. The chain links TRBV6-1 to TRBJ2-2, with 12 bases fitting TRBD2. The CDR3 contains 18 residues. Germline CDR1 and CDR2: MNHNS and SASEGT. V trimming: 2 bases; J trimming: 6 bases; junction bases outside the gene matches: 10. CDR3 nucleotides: TGTGCCAGCAGTGAACGACTAGCGGGAGCCTGGATCCCCGGGGAGCTGTTTTTT. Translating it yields CASSERLAGAWIPGELFF.

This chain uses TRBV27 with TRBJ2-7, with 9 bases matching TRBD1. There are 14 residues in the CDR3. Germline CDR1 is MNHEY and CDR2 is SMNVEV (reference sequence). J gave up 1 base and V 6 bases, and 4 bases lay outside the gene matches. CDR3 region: CASRGQGRSYEQYF. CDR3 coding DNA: TGTGCCAGCAGAGGACAGGGGCGATCCTACGAGCAGTACTTC.

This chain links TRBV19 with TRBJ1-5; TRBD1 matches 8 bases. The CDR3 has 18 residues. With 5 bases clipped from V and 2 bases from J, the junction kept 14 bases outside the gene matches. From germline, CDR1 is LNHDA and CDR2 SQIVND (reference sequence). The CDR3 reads CASSRGPSTGGGNQPQHF. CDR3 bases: TGTGCCAGTAGTCGCGGGCCTTCCACAGGGGGAGGCAATCAGCCCCAGCATTTT. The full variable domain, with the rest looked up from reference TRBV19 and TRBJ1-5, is DGGITQSPKYLFRKEGQNVTLSCEQNLNHDAMYWYRQDPGQGLRLIYYSQIVNDFQKGDIAEGYSVSREKKESFPLTVTSAQKNPTAFYLCASSRGPSTGGGNQPQHFGDGTRLSIL.

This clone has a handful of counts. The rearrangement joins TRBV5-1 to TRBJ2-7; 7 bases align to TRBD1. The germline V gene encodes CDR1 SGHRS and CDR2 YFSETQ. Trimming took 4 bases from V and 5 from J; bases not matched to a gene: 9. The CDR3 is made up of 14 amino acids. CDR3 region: CASSTTGRSNEQYF. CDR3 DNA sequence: TGCGCCAGCAGCACGACAGGGAGAAGTAACGAGCAGTACTTC.

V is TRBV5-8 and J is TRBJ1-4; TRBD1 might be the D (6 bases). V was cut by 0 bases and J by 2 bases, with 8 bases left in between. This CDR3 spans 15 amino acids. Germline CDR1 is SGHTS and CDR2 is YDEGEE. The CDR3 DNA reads TGTGCCAGCAGCTTGGAACAGGGCACTAATGAAAAACTGTTTTTT. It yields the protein CASSLEQGTNEKLFF.

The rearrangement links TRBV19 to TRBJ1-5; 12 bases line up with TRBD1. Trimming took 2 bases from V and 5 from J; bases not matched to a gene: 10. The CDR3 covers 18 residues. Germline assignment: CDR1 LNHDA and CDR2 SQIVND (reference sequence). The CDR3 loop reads CASSIWGTGGGGDQPQHF. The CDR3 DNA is TGTGCCAGTAGTATATGGGGGACAGGGGGCGGAGGGGATCAGCCCCAGCATTTT.

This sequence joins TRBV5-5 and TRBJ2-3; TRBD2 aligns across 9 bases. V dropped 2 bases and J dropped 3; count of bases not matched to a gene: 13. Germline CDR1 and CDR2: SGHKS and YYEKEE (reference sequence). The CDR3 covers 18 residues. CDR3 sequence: CASSFRAAGGPYTDTQYF. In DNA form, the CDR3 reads TGTGCCAGCAGCTTTCGGGCGGCGGGGGGGCCCTATACAGATACGCAGTATTTT.

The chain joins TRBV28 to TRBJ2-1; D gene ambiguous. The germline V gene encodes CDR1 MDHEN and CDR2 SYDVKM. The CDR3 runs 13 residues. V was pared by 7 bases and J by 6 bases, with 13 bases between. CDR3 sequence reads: CASKLWATNEQFF. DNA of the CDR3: TGTGCCAGCAAACTTTGGGCTACCAATGAGCAGTTCTTC.

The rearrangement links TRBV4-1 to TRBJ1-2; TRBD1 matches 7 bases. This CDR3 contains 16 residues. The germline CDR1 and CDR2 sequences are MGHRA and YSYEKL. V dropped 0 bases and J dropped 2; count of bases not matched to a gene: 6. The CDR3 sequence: CASSQDKAGGNYGYTF. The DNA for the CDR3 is TGCGCCAGCAGCCAAGATAAGGCAGGGGGAAACTATGGCTACACCTTC.

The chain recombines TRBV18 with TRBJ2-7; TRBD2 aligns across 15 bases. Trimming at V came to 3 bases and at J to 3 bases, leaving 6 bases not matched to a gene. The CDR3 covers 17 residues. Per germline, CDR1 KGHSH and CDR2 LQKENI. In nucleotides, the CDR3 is TGTGCCAGCTCACCCGGGACTAGCGGGAGGAGAGGCTACGAGCAGTACTTC. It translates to CASSPGTSGRRGYEQYF.

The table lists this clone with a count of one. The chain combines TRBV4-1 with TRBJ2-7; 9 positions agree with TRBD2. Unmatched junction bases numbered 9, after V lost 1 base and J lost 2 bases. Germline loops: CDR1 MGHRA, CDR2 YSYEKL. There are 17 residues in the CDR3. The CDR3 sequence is CASSQGSWTSEAYEQYF. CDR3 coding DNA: TGCGCCAGCAGCCAAGGCTCGTGGACTAGCGAAGCCTACGAGCAGTACTTC.

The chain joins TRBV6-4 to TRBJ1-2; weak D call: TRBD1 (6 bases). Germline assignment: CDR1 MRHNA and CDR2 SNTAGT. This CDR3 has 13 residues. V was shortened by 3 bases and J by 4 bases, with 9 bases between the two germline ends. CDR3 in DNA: TGTGCCAGCAGTGAAAGGGGGGGCTATGGCTACACCTTC. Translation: CASSERGGYGYTF.

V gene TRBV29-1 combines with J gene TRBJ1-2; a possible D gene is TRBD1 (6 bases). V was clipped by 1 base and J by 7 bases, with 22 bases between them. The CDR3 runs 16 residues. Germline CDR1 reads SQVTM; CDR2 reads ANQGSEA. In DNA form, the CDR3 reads TGCAGCGTTGAAGCTCTCCTACATACAGGGAACCCTGGCTACACCTTC. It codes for CSVEALLHTGNPGYTF.

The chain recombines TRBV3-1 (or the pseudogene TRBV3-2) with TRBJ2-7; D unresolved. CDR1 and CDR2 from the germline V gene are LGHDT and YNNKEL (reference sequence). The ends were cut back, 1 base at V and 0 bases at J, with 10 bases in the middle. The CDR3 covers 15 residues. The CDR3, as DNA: TGTGCCAGCAGCCAAGGGCCCTTAAGCTCCTACGAGCAGTACTTC. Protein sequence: CASSQGPLSSYEQYF.

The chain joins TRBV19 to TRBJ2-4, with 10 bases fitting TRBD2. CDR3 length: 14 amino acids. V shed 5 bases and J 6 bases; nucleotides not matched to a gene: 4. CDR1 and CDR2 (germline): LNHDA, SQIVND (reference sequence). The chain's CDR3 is CASSLAGDLNIQYF. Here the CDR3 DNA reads TGTGCCAGTAGTCTAGCGGGGGACCTAAACATTCAGTACTTC.

CDR3 DNA: TGCAGCGTTGATAAGGGGATCAACTATGGCTACACCTTC. Residues: CSVDKGINYGYTF. The chain links TRBV29-1 to TRBJ1-2; D might be TRBD1 (5 bases). The CDR3 totals 13 residues. CDR1 is SQVTM, CDR2 ANQGSEA, per germline. V was trimmed by 3 bases and J by 2 bases, leaving 10 bases between them.

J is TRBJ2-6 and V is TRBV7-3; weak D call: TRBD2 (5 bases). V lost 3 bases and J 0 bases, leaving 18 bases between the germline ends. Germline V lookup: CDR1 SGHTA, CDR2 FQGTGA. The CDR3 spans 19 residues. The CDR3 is CASSFSPAAESSGANVLTF. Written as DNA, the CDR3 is TGTGCCAGCAGCTTCTCCCCTGCAGCGGAGAGCTCTGGGGCCAACGTCCTGACTTTC.

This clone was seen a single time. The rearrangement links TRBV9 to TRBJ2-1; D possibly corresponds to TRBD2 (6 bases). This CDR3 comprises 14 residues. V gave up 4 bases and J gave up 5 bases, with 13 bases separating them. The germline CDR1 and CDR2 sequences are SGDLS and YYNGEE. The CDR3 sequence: CASSPGGLNNEQFF. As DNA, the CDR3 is TGTGCCAGCAGCCCAGGAGGGTTAAACAATGAGCAGTTCTTC.

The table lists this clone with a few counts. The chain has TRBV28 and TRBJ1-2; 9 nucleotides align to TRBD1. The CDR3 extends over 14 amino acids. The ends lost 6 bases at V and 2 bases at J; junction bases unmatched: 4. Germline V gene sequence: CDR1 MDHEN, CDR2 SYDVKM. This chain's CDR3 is CASRGQGANYGYTF. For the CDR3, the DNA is TGTGCCAGCAGGGGACAGGGAGCGAACTATGGCTACACCTTC.

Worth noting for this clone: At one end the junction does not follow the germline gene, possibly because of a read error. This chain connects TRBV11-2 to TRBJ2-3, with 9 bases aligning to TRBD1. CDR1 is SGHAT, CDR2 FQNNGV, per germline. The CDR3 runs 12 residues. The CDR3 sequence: CASSSQGQGYSF. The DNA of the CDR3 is TGTGCCAGCAGCTCTCAGGGACAGGGTTACAGTTTT.

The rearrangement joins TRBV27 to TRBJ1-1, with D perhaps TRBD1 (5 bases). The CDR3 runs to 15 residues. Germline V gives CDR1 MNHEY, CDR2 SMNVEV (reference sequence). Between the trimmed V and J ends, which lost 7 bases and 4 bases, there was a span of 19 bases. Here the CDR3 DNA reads TGTGCCAGCACTTCTCTAATAAGGGGAGGCACTGAAGCTTTCTTT. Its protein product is CASTSLIRGGTEAFF.